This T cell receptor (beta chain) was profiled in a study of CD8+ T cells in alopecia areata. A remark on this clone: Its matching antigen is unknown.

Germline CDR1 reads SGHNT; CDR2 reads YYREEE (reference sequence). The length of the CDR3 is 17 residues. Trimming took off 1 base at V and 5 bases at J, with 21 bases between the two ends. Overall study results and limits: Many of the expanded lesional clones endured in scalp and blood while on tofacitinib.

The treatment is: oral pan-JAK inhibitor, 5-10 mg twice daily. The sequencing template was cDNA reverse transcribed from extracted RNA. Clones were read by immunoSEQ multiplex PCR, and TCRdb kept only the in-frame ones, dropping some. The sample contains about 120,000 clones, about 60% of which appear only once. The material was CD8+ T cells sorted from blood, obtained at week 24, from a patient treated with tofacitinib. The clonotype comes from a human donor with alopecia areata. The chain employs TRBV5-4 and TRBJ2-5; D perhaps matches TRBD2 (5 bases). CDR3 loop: CASSLCFRGSDEETQYF. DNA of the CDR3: TGTGCCAGCAGCTTGTGTTTCCGCGGGTCAGACGAGGAGACCCAGTACTTC.